This T cell receptor (beta chain) was obtained from a study of T cells after yellow fever vaccination. Overall study results and limits: Reappearing after the booster were most of the clones from primary vaccination (roughly 96% CD4, 70% to 90% CD8). Abundant bulk-population clonotypes could contaminate the FACS-sorted repertoires.

This clonotype was detected ten times or more. What it binds is not known. One entry per CDR3 protein, called by TCRdb with MiXCR from the 5' RACE reads. This sample has under 300,000 distinct CDR3 sequences, with roughly 7.2% found just once. This receptor was obtained from a man aged 25 to 40 who received the YFV17D yellow fever vaccine. Sequencing was performed on CD4+ T cells sorted from PBMCs, taken 15 days after the yellow fever booster vaccination.

The CDR3 sequence: CSAMPGGSYNEQFF. The CDR3, as DNA: TGCAGTGCTATGCCGGGAGGGTCCTACAATGAGCAGTTCTTC. The chain is built from TRBV20-1 and TRBJ2-1; 8 bases are a match to TRBD2. The CDR3 consists of 14 residues. Unmatched junction bases numbered 3, after V lost 4 bases and J lost 1 base. Germline V lookup: CDR1 DFQATT, CDR2 SNEGSKA (reference sequence).